The rows below give T cell receptor beta chains drawn from one sample of a study of somatic mutations in cytotoxic T cells in rheumatoid arthritis. Data came from immunoSEQ multiplex PCR; TCRdb stores just in-frame clones and leaves some out. Of 20,000 or so clones listed, 75% to 90% are singletons. Sequencing input: CD8+ T cells sorted from blood. Receptors originate from an adult with rheumatoid arthritis. Each CDR3 is given with its conserved first and last residue. The order of the fields is J gene, D gene, clone size, V gene, CDR3 protein, CDR3 DNA. A D gene is named only where the DNA matches it firmly. Clone size is given for some rows only: seen once, a few or many times, or a class if the clone is expanded.

j_call: TRBJ1-1; d_call: NA; clone_size: NA; v_call: TRBV7-8; cdr3_aa: CASSSQITPDGQNTEAFF; cdr3_nt: TGTGCCAGCAGCTCGCAGATTACACCGGACGGCCAGAACACTGAAGCTTTCTTT
j_call: TRBJ2-1; d_call: NA; clone_size: NA; v_call: TRBV25-1; cdr3_aa: CAVRVANNEQFF; cdr3_nt: TGTGCCGTCCGGGTCGCAAACAATGAGCAGTTCTTC
j_call: TRBJ1-2; d_call: NA; clone_size: NA; v_call: TRBV7-3; cdr3_aa: CASSLMGSPNYGYTF; cdr3_nt: TGTGCCAGCAGCTTAATGGGATCACCTAACTATGGCTACACCTTC
j_call: TRBJ2-7; d_call: TRBD2; clone_size: NA; v_call: TRBV7-9; cdr3_aa: CASSRTGPAGEYEQYF; cdr3_nt: TGTGCCAGCAGCCGTACAGGGCCAGCGGGAGAATACGAGCAGTACTTC
j_call: TRBJ2-2; d_call: NA; clone_size: NA; v_call: TRBV9; cdr3_aa: CASGVRQANTGELFF; cdr3_nt: TGTGCCAGCGGCGTGAGGCAGGCGAACACCGGGGAGCTGTTTTTT
j_call: TRBJ2-5; d_call: TRBD1; clone_size: NA; v_call: TRBV28; cdr3_aa: CASSFPRTGGAETQYF; cdr3_nt: TGTGCCAGCAGTTTCCCTCGGACAGGGGGCGCGGAGACCCAGTACTTC
j_call: TRBJ2-2; d_call: NA; clone_size: NA; v_call: TRBV4-1; cdr3_aa: CASSQGQLDPSGELFF; cdr3_nt: TGCGCCAGCAGCCAAGGACAGCTAGATCCATCCGGGGAGCTGTTTTTT
j_call: TRBJ2-1; d_call: TRBD2; clone_size: NA; v_call: TRBV9; cdr3_aa: CASSGTSGGASEQFF; cdr3_nt: TGTGCCAGCAGCGGGACTAGCGGGGGGGCCTCTGAGCAGTTCTTC
j_call: TRBJ2-7; d_call: TRBD1; clone_size: NA; v_call: TRBV27; cdr3_aa: CASRSGGAYYEQYF; cdr3_nt: TGTGCCAGCAGGTCAGGGGGTGCCTACTACGAGCAGTACTTC
j_call: TRBJ1-1; d_call: NA; clone_size: NA; v_call: TRBV6-4; cdr3_aa: CASSPSGMNTEAFF; cdr3_nt: TGTGCCAGCAGCCCCAGTGGAATGAACACTGAAGCTTTCTTT
j_call: TRBJ1-2; d_call: NA; clone_size: NA; v_call: TRBV7-9; cdr3_aa: CASSSSRWQAYGYTF; cdr3_nt: TGTGCCAGCAGCTCTAGCAGGTGGCAGGCCTATGGCTACACCTTC
j_call: TRBJ2-7; d_call: NA; clone_size: NA; v_call: TRBV2; cdr3_aa: CASDPRGAYGEQYF; cdr3_nt: TGTGCCAGCGATCCTCGGGGGGCATACGGCGAGCAGTACTTC
j_call: TRBJ2-2; d_call: NA; clone_size: NA; v_call: TRBV29-1; cdr3_aa: CSVGWGLNTGELFF; cdr3_nt: TGCAGCGTTGGGTGGGGGCTGAACACCGGGGAGCTGTTTTTT
j_call: TRBJ2-5; d_call: TRBD2; clone_size: NA; v_call: TRBV6-6; cdr3_aa: CASTTGGYQETQYF; cdr3_nt: TGTGCCAGCACCACGGGGGGGTACCAAGAGACCCAGTACTTC
j_call: TRBJ2-7; d_call: TRBD2; clone_size: NA; v_call: TRBV4-1; cdr3_aa: CASSQQGLAGSYEQYF; cdr3_nt: TGCGCCAGCAGCCAACAGGGGCTAGCGGGCTCCTACGAGCAGTACTTC
j_call: TRBJ1-5; d_call: TRBD1; clone_size: NA; v_call: TRBV9; cdr3_aa: CASSAGGASNQPQHF; cdr3_nt: TGTGCCAGCAGCGCAGGGGGCGCGAGCAATCAGCCCCAGCATTTT
j_call: TRBJ2-6; d_call: NA; clone_size: NA; v_call: TRBV9; cdr3_aa: CASGVSSGANVLTF; cdr3_nt: TGTGCCAGCGGTGTATCGAGTGGGGCCAACGTCCTGACTTTC
j_call: TRBJ2-7; d_call: NA; clone_size: NA; v_call: TRBV7-8; cdr3_aa: CASSLGGELYEQYF; cdr3_nt: TGTGCCAGCAGCTTAGGGGGAGAGCTCTACGAGCAGTACTTC
j_call: TRBJ2-1; d_call: NA; clone_size: NA; v_call: TRBV29-1; cdr3_aa: CSVRAGYEQFF; cdr3_nt: TGCAGCGTTCGAGCCGGCTATGAGCAGTTCTTC
j_call: TRBJ1-1; d_call: TRBD1; clone_size: NA; v_call: TRBV4-1; cdr3_aa: CASSQRQGAGAEAFF; cdr3_nt: TGCGCCAGCAGCCAAAGGCAGGGGGCGGGTGCTGAAGCTTTCTTT
j_call: TRBJ2-7; d_call: TRBD1; clone_size: few; v_call: TRBV6-1; cdr3_aa: CASSEEEDRGREQYF; cdr3_nt: TGTGCCAGCAGTGAAGAGGAGGACAGGGGGCGCGAGCAGTACTTC
j_call: TRBJ2-1; d_call: NA; clone_size: NA; v_call: TRBV7-9; cdr3_aa: CASSFGNEQFF; cdr3_nt: TGTGCCAGCAGCTTTGGTAATGAGCAGTTCTTC
j_call: TRBJ2-2; d_call: TRBD2; clone_size: NA; v_call: TRBV9; cdr3_aa: CASSNPGLAVNTGELFF; cdr3_nt: TGTGCCAGCAGCAACCCAGGACTAGCGGTGAACACCGGGGAGCTGTTTTTT
j_call: TRBJ1-2; d_call: NA; clone_size: few; v_call: TRBV10-3; cdr3_aa: CAITTDSYGYTF; cdr3_nt: TGTGCCATCACTACTGACAGCTATGGCTACACCTTC
j_call: TRBJ2-1; d_call: NA; clone_size: NA; v_call: TRBV4-1; cdr3_aa: CASSQGGDYNEQFF; cdr3_nt: TGCGCCAGCAGCCAAGGCGGGGACTACAATGAGCAGTTCTTC
j_call: TRBJ2-2; d_call: NA; clone_size: NA; v_call: TRBV7-3; cdr3_aa: CASSLFGGVGSGELFF; cdr3_nt: TGTGCCAGCAGCTTATTTGGCGGGGTAGGGTCCGGGGAGCTGTTTTTT
j_call: TRBJ2-1; d_call: NA; clone_size: NA; v_call: TRBV4-1; cdr3_aa: CASSQDSRSALDWHAVF; cdr3_nt: TGCGCCAGCAGCCAAGATTCCCGGTCCGCCCTAGACTGGCATGCGGTCTTC
j_call: TRBJ2-2; d_call: NA; clone_size: NA; v_call: TRBV25-1; cdr3_aa: CASSFGGSGELFF; cdr3_nt: TGTGCCAGCAGCTTCGGGGGCTCCGGGGAGCTGTTTTTT
j_call: TRBJ1-2; d_call: TRBD1; clone_size: once; v_call: TRBV6-5; cdr3_aa: CASRRQGFANYGYTF; cdr3_nt: TGTGCCAGCAGGAGACAGGGTTTCGCTAACTATGGCTACACCTTC
j_call: TRBJ1-6; d_call: NA; clone_size: NA; v_call: TRBV30; cdr3_aa: CAWSVLAGYNSPLHF; cdr3_nt: TGTGCCTGGAGTGTCCTGGCAGGATACAATTCACCCCTCCACTTT
j_call: TRBJ2-3; d_call: TRBD1; clone_size: NA; v_call: TRBV5-4; cdr3_aa: CASSAGTGDSTQYF; cdr3_nt: TGTGCCAGCAGCGCGGGGACAGGGGATTCTACGCAGTATTTT
j_call: TRBJ2-7; d_call: NA; clone_size: once; v_call: TRBV19; cdr3_aa: CASSSGQYYEQYF; cdr3_nt: TGTGCCAGTAGTAGCGGACAGTACTACGAGCAGTACTTC
j_call: TRBJ2-7; d_call: TRBD1; clone_size: NA; v_call: TRBV15; cdr3_aa: CATTNRGFLGEQYF; cdr3_nt: TGTGCCACTACGAACAGGGGATTTCTTGGCGAGCAGTACTTC
j_call: TRBJ2-1; d_call: TRBD2; clone_size: NA; v_call: TRBV27; cdr3_aa: CASSSLLAGLSYNEQFF; cdr3_nt: TGTGCCAGCAGTTCTCTACTAGCGGGACTATCCTACAATGAGCAGTTCTTC
j_call: TRBJ1-1; d_call: NA; clone_size: NA; v_call: TRBV7-2; cdr3_aa: CASSFYPEAFF; cdr3_nt: TGTGCCAGCAGCTTTTATCCAGAAGCTTTCTTT
j_call: TRBJ1-2; d_call: TRBD1; clone_size: NA; v_call: TRBV7-2; cdr3_aa: CASSLLTGSDYGYTF; cdr3_nt: TGTGCCAGCAGCTTACTGACAGGGAGCGACTATGGCTACACCTTC
j_call: TRBJ2-1; d_call: TRBD2; clone_size: NA; v_call: TRBV29-1; cdr3_aa: CSVEVGTSGRGEQFF; cdr3_nt: TGCAGCGTTGAAGTTGGGACTAGCGGGAGAGGTGAGCAGTTCTTC
j_call: TRBJ2-7; d_call: TRBD1; clone_size: NA; v_call: TRBV2; cdr3_aa: CASSRDRGSYEQYF; cdr3_nt: TGTGCCAGCAGTCGGGACAGGGGATCCTACGAGCAGTACTTC
j_call: TRBJ1-6; d_call: NA; clone_size: once; v_call: TRBV14; cdr3_aa: CASSLQGLYNSPLHF; cdr3_nt: TGTGCCAGCAGCCTACAAGGGCTCTATAATTCACCCCTCCACTTT
j_call: TRBJ2-7; d_call: NA; clone_size: NA; v_call: TRBV19; cdr3_aa: CASSIEAWVPAYEQYF; cdr3_nt: TGTGCCAGTAGTATAGAGGCGTGGGTCCCGGCATACGAGCAGTACTTC
j_call: TRBJ1-1; d_call: TRBD1; clone_size: NA; v_call: TRBV11-2; cdr3_aa: CASSLGPGGSVEAFF; cdr3_nt: TGTGCCAGCAGCTTAGGGCCAGGGGGCTCGGTTGAAGCTTTCTTT
j_call: TRBJ2-7; d_call: TRBD2; clone_size: NA; v_call: TRBV7-9; cdr3_aa: CATTRTSGRAYEQYF; cdr3_nt: TGTGCCACTACCAGGACTAGCGGGAGGGCCTACGAGCAGTACTTC
j_call: TRBJ2-7; d_call: TRBD1; clone_size: NA; v_call: TRBV9; cdr3_aa: CASSVVPGQGGEQYF; cdr3_nt: TGTGCCAGCAGCGTAGTCCCAGGACAGGGTGGCGAGCAGTACTTC
j_call: TRBJ2-7; d_call: TRBD2; clone_size: NA; v_call: TRBV27; cdr3_aa: CASTPSRGVPTYEQYF; cdr3_nt: TGTGCCAGCACCCCGAGTCGGGGGGTCCCAACCTACGAGCAGTACTTC
j_call: TRBJ1-1; d_call: NA; clone_size: few; v_call: TRBV14; cdr3_aa: CASSPPASVTEAFF; cdr3_nt: TGTGCCAGCAGCCCCCCCGCCTCGGTCACTGAAGCTTTCTTT
j_call: TRBJ1-2; d_call: NA; clone_size: NA; v_call: TRBV27; cdr3_aa: CASSFFLDEGWYGYTF; cdr3_nt: TGTGCCAGCAGTTTTTTTTTAGATGAAGGCTGGTATGGCTACACCTTC
j_call: TRBJ1-2; d_call: TRBD1; clone_size: NA; v_call: TRBV28; cdr3_aa: CASRRDRVNGYTF; cdr3_nt: TGTGCCAGCCGCCGGGACAGGGTGAATGGCTACACCTTC
j_call: TRBJ1-1; d_call: NA; clone_size: NA; v_call: TRBV7-2; cdr3_aa: CASSLRNRAFF; cdr3_nt: TGTGCCAGCAGCTTACGGAACCGAGCTTTCTTT
j_call: TRBJ2-1; d_call: TRBD1; clone_size: NA; v_call: TRBV7-9; cdr3_aa: CASSSRTGGHEQFF; cdr3_nt: TGTGCCAGCAGCTCCCGGACAGGGGGACATGAGCAGTTCTTC
j_call: TRBJ2-3; d_call: NA; clone_size: NA; v_call: TRBV20-1; cdr3_aa: CSAQGGDTQYF; cdr3_nt: TGCAGTGCTCAAGGAGGAGATACGCAGTATTTT
j_call: TRBJ2-1; d_call: NA; clone_size: NA; v_call: TRBV27; cdr3_aa: CASSLGGLVYNEQFF; cdr3_nt: TGTGCCAGCAGTTTAGGGGGACTTGTATACAATGAGCAGTTCTTC